This T cell receptor (beta chain) was sequenced during a study of T-cell memory formation after mild COVID-19. The CDR3 covers 13 residues. Germline CDR1 is DFQATT and CDR2 is SNEGSKA (reference sequence). Losses at the gene ends were 3 bases for V and 6 bases for J; bases not matched to a gene: 6. TCRdb redid the calling of the 5' RACE reads with MiXCR, one entry per CDR3 protein. The sample records 200,000 to 250,000 distinct CDR3 sequences, less than 20% being singletons. This clonotype appeared a few times. This TCR was recovered from a man younger than 35 who had mild COVID-19 (a few samples of this study predate the infection). Cell type and time point are not known. The J gene is TRBJ1-2, the V gene TRBV20-1, with 8 bases matching TRBD1. Specimen: PBMCs or a T cell subset sorted from them (not recorded which). The CDR3 here is CSARRQGRDGYTF. The DNA of the CDR3 is TGCAGTGCTAGGAGACAGGGGAGGGATGGCTACACCTTC.